The 23 T cell receptor beta chains presented below share a single source sample, sequenced in a study of response to subunit inactivated influenza vaccine. TCRdb re-derived calls from the RT-PCR reads in MiXCR, one entry per CDR3 protein. The table records 530,000 or so distinct CDR3 sequences, about 10% of them present only once. The specimen was PBMCs from blood, collected on the day of vaccination. These TCRs come from a man aged 50 to 60 who received an inactivated influenza vaccine.

The chain couples TRBV12-3 or TRBV12-4 to TRBJ2-7; the D is unclear. V was pared by 3 bases and J by 0 bases, with 9 bases between. This CDR3 has 14 amino acids. CDR3 in amino acids: CASSLYRASYEQYF. In DNA form, the CDR3 reads TGTGCCAGCAGTTTGTATAGGGCCTCCTACGAGCAGTACTTC.

This clonotype was seen at least ten times. The V gene is TRBV29-1, the J gene TRBJ2-3; D might be TRBD2 (6 bases). Trimming stripped 4 bases from V and 0 bases from J, with 11 bases between. The CDR3 length is 14 residues. Germline V gene sequence: CDR1 SQVTM, CDR2 ANQGSEA. Written as DNA, the CDR3 is TGCAGCGTTGCCGTAGCGGAAAGCACAGATACGCAGTATTTT. Protein product: CSVAVAESTDTQYF.

This clonotype was found many times. V gene TRBV7-2 combines with J gene TRBJ2-1; a possible D gene is TRBD1 (6 bases). The CDR3 has 15 amino acids. CDR1 and CDR2 (germline): SGHTA, FQGNSA. The ends were cut back, 6 bases at V and 6 bases at J, with 18 bases in the middle. The CDR3 DNA reads as TGTGCCAGCAGGTTACAGGGTCGAGTGGGCAATGAGCAGTTCTTC. Residues: CASRLQGRVGNEQFF.

The chain recombines TRBV5-6 with TRBJ2-5, with 10 bases fitting TRBD1. J was trimmed by 4 bases and V by 4 bases; bases with no gene match: 7. Germline CDR1 reads SGHDT; CDR2 reads YYEEEE. This CDR3 region has 15 residues. Here the CDR3 reads CASSIGTGVLETQYF. The CDR3 DNA sequence: TGTGCCAGCAGCATAGGGACAGGGGTCCTAGAGACCCAGTACTTC.

The rearrangement uses TRBV6-2 or TRBV6-3 and TRBJ1-1, with TRBD1 matching 7 bases. CDR1 is MNHEY and CDR2 is SVGEGT in the germline V gene. Germline trimming cut 6 bases from V and 6 bases from J; bases unmatched to any gene: 7. The CDR3 length is 13 residues. DNA of the CDR3: TGTGCCAGCAGACAGGGGAAGGTCGCTGAAGCTTTCTTT. Amino acid sequence: CASRQGKVAEAFF.

This clonotype was seen a handful of times. The rearrangement links TRBV7-8 to TRBJ2-1, with 9 nucleotides matching TRBD1. The CDR3 has 16 residues. Germline V gene lookup returns CDR1 SGHVS and CDR2 FQNEAQ. Trimming at V came to 5 bases and at J to 7 bases, leaving 12 bases not matched to a gene. Here the CDR3 DNA reads TGTGCCAGCAGCCCCCGAAGGACAGGGGTGGAAAATGAGCAGTTCTTC. It codes for CASSPRRTGVENEQFF.

This clonotype has more than one count but fewer than ten. This sequence joins TRBV12-3 or TRBV12-4 and TRBJ2-5, with D unclear. The CDR3 has 14 residues. V shed 3 bases and J shed 5 bases, with 13 bases lying between them. The CDR3 DNA reads TGTGCCAGCAGTTTGCGAGTGCTCGAGGAGACCCAGTACTTC. Residues: CASSLRVLEETQYF.

The V call is TRBV6-1, the J call TRBJ1-1; D possibly corresponds to TRBD1 (5 bases). This CDR3 is 15 amino acids long. In germline, CDR1 is MNHNS, CDR2 SASEGT. V gave up 5 bases and J gave up 6 bases, with 19 bases separating them. In DNA, the CDR3 is TGTGCCAGCAGTCAACAGGCGCTGGTATCTCCTGAAGCTTTCTTT. It yields the protein CASSQQALVSPEAFF.

This clonotype has more than one count but fewer than ten. The chain employs TRBV20-1 and TRBJ2-1; 11 nucleotides match TRBD2. Germline assignment: CDR1 DFQATT and CDR2 SNEGSKA (reference sequence). The CDR3 is 15 amino acids. Unmatched junction bases numbered 3, after V lost 1 base and J lost 4 bases. CDR3 region: CSARAVAGGYNEQFF. CDR3 DNA sequence: TGCAGTGCTAGAGCGGTAGCGGGAGGGTACAATGAGCAGTTCTTC.

J is TRBJ2-5 and V is TRBV4-1, with no clear D. The germline V gene has CDR1 MGHRA and CDR2 YSYEKL. V was pared by 1 base and J by 5 bases, with 8 bases between. This CDR3 is built from 13 residues. The CDR3 region is CASSQGVVETQYF. The CDR3 DNA follows: TGCGCCAGCAGCCAAGGGGTGGTGGAGACCCAGTACTTC.

The gene calls are TRBV21-1 and TRBJ2-7; the D segment call TRBD2 is taken from the table without a DNA check. TRBV21-1 is assigned pseudogene status. The CDR3 length is 19 residues. The CDR3 loop reads CASSKRPGTSGGPSYEQYF. The CDR3 DNA is TGTGCCAGCAGCAAGCGTCCCGGGACTAGCGGGGGGCCCTCCTACGAGCAGTACTTC.

Many counts were recorded for this clonotype. The CDR3 spells CASSLEFSYEQYF. CDR3 in DNA: TGCGCCAGCAGCTTGGAGTTTTCCTACGAGCAGTACTTC. The chain is built from TRBV5-1 and TRBJ2-7, with D uncertain. V shed 0 bases and J shed 1 base, with 5 bases lying between them. There are 13 residues in the CDR3. Germline CDR1 SGHRS, CDR2 YFSETQ. The complete variable domain, with remaining parts taken from reference TRBV5-1 and TRBJ2-7, reads KAGVTQTPRYLIKTRGQQVTLSCSPISGHRSVSWYQQTPGQGLQFLFEYFSETQRNKGNFPGRFSGRQFSNSRSEMNVSTLELGDSALYLCASSLEFSYEQYFGPGTRLTVT.

This clonotype occurred a few times. The chain joins TRBV5-1 to TRBJ2-7; unclear D gene. This CDR3 is 14 amino acids long. V was trimmed by 0 bases and J by 3 bases, leaving 10 bases between them. CDR1 SGHRS and CDR2 YFSETQ come from the germline V gene. CDR3 loop: CASSLVPEVYEQYF. CDR3 coding DNA: TGCGCCAGCAGCTTGGTTCCAGAAGTCTACGAGCAGTACTTC.

The chain carries TRBV20-1 and TRBJ2-3; unclear D gene. Germline V gives CDR1 DFQATT, CDR2 SNEGSKA (reference sequence). The CDR3 consists of 13 residues. Trimming stripped 4 bases from V and 1 base from J, with 9 bases between. The CDR3 nucleotides are TGCAGTGCTACCGTGCCAGGCACAGATACGCAGTATTTT. Protein: CSATVPGTDTQYF.

The chain carries TRBV20-1 and TRBJ2-5, with a weak D call TRBD1 (6 bases). Deletions cut 6 bases from V and 2 bases from J, with 13 bases between. Germline V gene data show CDR1 as DFQATT and CDR2 as SNEGSKA (reference sequence). The CDR3 runs 13 residues. The CDR3: CSAGQQHQETQYF. CDR3 DNA: TGCAGTGCAGGACAGCAGCATCAAGAGACCCAGTACTTC.

The chain recombines TRBV11-3 with TRBJ1-1; tentative D call: TRBD1 (5 bases). CDR3 length: 13 residues. V dropped 4 bases and J dropped 2 bases, with 8 bases sitting between them. CDR1 and CDR2 (germline): SGHNT, YENEEA. The CDR3 nucleotides are TGTGCCAGCAGCTCCAGGGCAAACACTGAAGCTTTCTTT. Amino acid sequence: CASSSRANTEAFF. The variable domain in full, with the rest retrieved from reference TRBV11-3 and TRBJ1-1, is EAGVVQSPRYKIIEKKQPVAFWCNPISGHNTLYWYLQNLGQGPELLIRYENEEAVDDSQLPKDRFSAERLKGVDSTLKIQPAELGDSAVYLCASSSRANTEAFFGQGTRLTVV.

The J gene is TRBJ1-6, the V gene TRBV2, with a possible D match to TRBD1 (6 bases). Germline loops: CDR1 SNHLY, CDR2 FYNNEI. The CDR3 spans 14 residues. Trimming removed 3 bases from V and 7 bases from J, with 10 bases in between. CDR3 residues: CASSDRTVNSPLHF. DNA of the CDR3: TGTGCCAGCAGTGACAGGACAGTAAATTCACCCCTCCACTTT.

In DNA, the CDR3 is TGTGCCAGCAGCCGAGAGTTAGTAGATACGCAGTATTTT. Translating gives CASSRELVDTQYF. V is TRBV14 and J is TRBJ2-3; D is undetermined. Trimming pared 4 bases from V and 5 bases from J, leaving 10 bases between. In germline, CDR1 is SGHDN, CDR2 FVKESK. The CDR3 contains 13 residues.

V gene TRBV2 combines with J gene TRBJ2-2, with a weak D call TRBD1 (6 bases). The CDR3 contains 15 residues. V was cut by 3 bases and J by 4 bases, with 12 bases left in between. Per germline, CDR1 SNHLY and CDR2 FYNNEI. The CDR3 region is CASSDEQGITGELFF. CDR3 sequence (DNA): TGTGCCAGCAGTGACGAACAGGGAATCACCGGGGAGCTGTTTTTT.

A few counts support this clonotype. The chain recombines TRBV7-3 with TRBJ2-1; tentative D call: TRBD2 (5 bases). The germline V gene has CDR1 SGHTA and CDR2 FQGTGA. Trimming took off 5 bases at V and 2 bases at J, with 16 bases between the two ends. The CDR3 is 16 residues long. CDR3 DNA: TGTGCCAGCAGCGGAATACTAGGGTTGCCCTACAATGAGCAGTTCTTC. Its protein is CASSGILGLPYNEQFF.

V gene TRBV15 combines with J gene TRBJ2-7; weak D call: TRBD1 (6 bases). Germline V gene lookup returns CDR1 LNHNV and CDR2 YYDKDF (reference sequence). V lost 3 bases to trimming and J lost 3 bases, with 12 bases between them. This CDR3 contains 14 residues. CDR3: CATSRIGGSYEQYF. The CDR3 DNA is TGTGCCACCAGCAGGATAGGGGGAAGCTACGAGCAGTACTTC.

The chain employs TRBV4-2 and TRBJ2-3; 7 bases line up with TRBD2. Per the germline V gene, CDR1 is LGHNA and CDR2 is YNFKEQ. With 1 base clipped from V and 2 bases from J, the junction kept 21 bases outside the gene matches. CDR3 length equals 21 residues. The CDR3 reads CASSQAPYLRLAEGLTDTQYF. CDR3 nucleotide sequence: TGTGCCAGCAGCCAAGCCCCTTACTTAAGGCTAGCGGAGGGACTCACAGATACGCAGTATTTT.

This clonotype was counted ten times or more. The chain joins TRBV12-3 or TRBV12-4 to TRBJ2-7; 8 bases map to TRBD1. The CDR3 has 14 residues. V was clipped by 5 bases and J by 5 bases; unmatched bases: 8. The CDR3 reads CASSLRQGSHEQYF. CDR3 sequence (DNA): TGTGCCAGCAGTCTCCGACAGGGGTCCCACGAGCAGTACTTC.